This T cell receptor beta chain came from a study of cytomegalovirus exposure and HLA in healthy donors. Findings of the study overall: A later analysis reported that several of the most significant clusters appeared to be linked to common viral pathogens, among them Epstein-Barr virus. Earlier analysis looked at TCR beta V segments, and most were productive about 90% or about 30% of the time.

Concerning this clone itself: The antigen remains unidentified.

Vbeta (60) and Jbeta (13) primers were used in the PCR. Here immunoSEQ multiplex PCR was the method, and the copy in TCRdb shows in-frame clones only, minus some. The sample gives about 250,000 clones, roughly 80% of which show up once; roughly 0.31% is in the top ten. Sequenced sample: PBMCs. The source of this sequence is a girl aged 2 to 10 in good health and CMV-seronegative.

CDR3 in DNA: TGTGCCAGCAGCCCAAAGGGACAGTCCTTTGGCTACACCTTC. This translates into CASSPKGQSFGYTF. This chain joins TRBV4-2 and TRBJ1-2; 7 bases are shared with TRBD1. Germline V CDR1 and CDR2: LGHNA, YNFKEQ. V dropped 4 bases and J dropped 7; count of bases not matched to a gene: 9. The CDR3 totals 14 residues.